Below are 15 T cell receptor beta chains sequenced from a single sample in a study of identical twins. TCRdb processed the 5' RACE reads anew with MiXCR; each CDR3 protein has one entry. The sample shows around 960,000 distinct CDR3 sequences, approximately 13% of them seen only once. This same sample was also part of a study on yellow fever vaccine responses in identical twins.

Source material: PBMCs. These receptors were collected from a woman aged 18 to 35 in good health.

Only a few counts were recorded for this clonotype. The rearrangement joins TRBV4-1 to TRBJ2-3, with D tentatively TRBD2 (7 bases). Deletions cut 0 bases from V and 8 bases from J, with 18 bases between. The CDR3 is 16 amino acids. Germline V CDR1 and CDR2: MGHRA, YSYEKL. This CDR3 reads CASSQDSAGALSTQYF. For the CDR3, the DNA is TGCGCCAGCAGCCAAGATTCCGCGGGGGCACTTAGTACGCAGTATTTT.

This clonotype has ten or more counts. The chain couples TRBV29-1 to TRBJ2-1, with 9 bases fitting TRBD2. The CDR3 is made up of 13 amino acids. Germline-derived CDR1 and CDR2 are SQVTM and ANQGSEA. Trimming cost V 7 bases and J 8 bases; bases outside gene matches: 9. The DNA of the CDR3 is TGCAGCGCCAGTCCACTAGCGGGTGATGAGCAGTTCTTC. Protein: CSASPLAGDEQFF.

This clonotype was seen a handful of times. The genes are TRBV9 and TRBJ2-6; maybe TRBD1 (6 bases). Looked up from germline, CDR1 is SGDLS and CDR2 is YYNGEE. Trimming stripped 0 bases from V and 4 bases from J, with 14 bases between. CDR3 length: 17 amino acids. CDR3 loop: CASSVEAGARGANVLTF. For the CDR3, the DNA is TGTGCCAGCAGCGTAGAGGCAGGGGCCAGGGGGGCCAACGTCCTGACTTTC.

This clonotype has only a few counts. The chain couples TRBV24-1 to TRBJ2-1; D not resolved. The ends were cut back, 0 bases at V and 4 bases at J, with 3 bases in the middle. Germline V gene lookup returns CDR1 KGHDR and CDR2 SFDVKD. The CDR3 contains 13 residues. In nucleotides, the CDR3 is TGTGCCACCAGTGATTTGTGGTACAATGAGCAGTTCTTC. Its protein product is CATSDLWYNEQFF.

This chain joins TRBV28 and TRBJ2-7; tentatively, D is TRBD1 (6 bases). The CDR3 length is 14 residues. Germline-derived CDR1 and CDR2 are MDHEN and SYDVKM. Trimming shortened V by 3 bases and J by 5 bases, and 14 bases separated the two germline ends. In nucleotides, the CDR3 is TGTGCCAGCAGTTTCCAGGGGTACGCTGACGAGCAGTACGTC. It yields the protein CASSFQGYADEQYV.

This clonotype was observed many times. The CDR3 sequence: CSARGGVSYEQYV. As DNA, the CDR3 is TGCAGTGCCCGAGGGGGCGTCAGCTACGAGCAGTACGTC. The chain recombines TRBV20-1 with TRBJ2-7; the match to TRBD1 covers 7 bases. The junction had 8 bases not matched to a gene; V was cut back by 6 bases and J by 3 bases. CDR3 length: 13 residues. The germline gives CDR1 DFQATT, CDR2 SNEGSKA (reference sequence).

This clonotype was seen a few times. The chain employs TRBV5-4 and TRBJ2-3; D is unclear. The V gene's germline CDR1 is SGHNT and CDR2 YYREEE (reference sequence). V gave up 0 bases and J gave up 1 base, with 6 bases separating them. The length of the CDR3 is 14 residues. CDR3 sequence: CASSLDYGTDTQYF. The DNA of the CDR3 is TGTGCCAGCAGCTTGGACTACGGCACAGATACGCAGTATTTT. Filled out from reference TRBV5-4 and TRBJ2-3, the complete variable domain reads ETGVTQSPTHLIKTRGQQVTLRCSSQSGHNTVSWYQQALGQGPQFIFQYYREEENGRGNFPPRFSGLQFPNYSSELNVNALELDDSALYLCASSLDYGTDTQYFGPGTRLTVL.

This clonotype was seen a handful of times. The rearrangement joins TRBV28 to TRBJ2-1; 8 bases are a match to TRBD2. Germline assignment: CDR1 MDHEN and CDR2 SYDVKM. With 5 bases clipped from V and 2 bases from J, the junction kept 8 bases outside the gene matches. The CDR3 is 16 amino acids. The CDR3 DNA reads TGTGCCAGCAGTATCCTTGGGACTAGTCCCTACAATGAGCAGTTCTTC. This sequence encodes CASSILGTSPYNEQFF.

This clonotype was seen a handful of times. The chain has TRBV20-1 and TRBJ1-4; D is uncertain. The V end lost 6 bases, the J end lost 17 bases, and 25 bases lay between the germline ends. From germline, CDR1 is DFQATT and CDR2 SNEGSKA (reference sequence). The CDR3 contains 13 residues. DNA of the CDR3: TGCAGTGCGACCAGCGACCGGGCCATAGAAAGTTTTTTT. It specifies CSATSDRAIESFF.

The CDR3 region is CSATAVYQETQYF. The CDR3 nucleotides are TGCAGTGCAACCGCAGTGTACCAAGAGACCCAGTACTTC. The gene calls are TRBV20-1 and TRBJ2-5; D remains ambiguous. The CDR3 is 13 amino acids. Germline CDR1 DFQATT, CDR2 SNEGSKA (reference sequence). V lost 6 bases and J lost 0, with 11 bases in between.

This clonotype was recorded at least ten times. The chain carries TRBV5-1 and TRBJ2-1; D uncertain. V gave up 5 bases and J gave up 0 bases, with 12 bases separating them. This CDR3 comprises 15 residues. CDR1 is SGHRS and CDR2 is YFSETQ in the germline V gene. CDR3 sequence: CASSLDSSSYNEQFF. For the CDR3, the DNA is TGCGCCAGCAGTCTCGACTCTAGCTCCTACAATGAGCAGTTCTTC.

The CDR3 here is CASSLASGGATYNEQFF. CDR3 sequence (DNA): TGCGCCAGCAGCTTGGCTAGCGGGGGGGCGACCTACAATGAGCAGTTCTTC. The chain joins TRBV5-1 to TRBJ2-1, with 12 bases that match TRBD2. This CDR3 contains 17 residues. Germline V gene data show CDR1 as SGHRS and CDR2 as YFSETQ. Losses at the gene ends were 0 bases for V and 2 bases for J; bases not matched to a gene: 3.

This clonotype was detected a few times. V gene TRBV7-2 combines with J gene TRBJ1-1; 9 nucleotides agree with TRBD1. This CDR3 region has 17 residues. The V and J ends lost 4 bases and 5 bases, in that order; junction bases with no gene match: 14. Germline-derived CDR1 and CDR2 are SGHTA and FQGNSA. CDR3 amino acids: CASSSHPWTGEGTEAFF. The CDR3 DNA reads TGTGCCAGCAGCTCTCACCCCTGGACAGGGGAGGGGACTGAAGCTTTCTTT.

Here the CDR3 reads CASSSPLGPDRYNEQFF. The CDR3 coding sequence is TGCGCCAGCAGCTCTCCGCTCGGCCCGGACAGGTACAATGAGCAGTTCTTC. The chain employs TRBV5-1 and TRBJ2-1, with 7 bases that match TRBD1. Germline assignment: CDR1 SGHRS and CDR2 YFSETQ. There are 17 residues in the CDR3. V lost 3 bases, J lost 4 bases, and 13 bases stayed unmatched.

This clonotype was seen at least ten times. The V call is TRBV20-1, the J call TRBJ2-5; tentative D call: TRBD2 (5 bases). The CDR3 has 13 residues. Germline CDR1 reads DFQATT; CDR2 reads SNEGSKA (reference sequence). Trimming took off 5 bases at V and 4 bases at J, with 14 bases between the two ends. CDR3 coding DNA: TGCAGTGCTCAGCGGTTCTCTGGAGAGACCCAGTACTTC. It is translated as CSAQRFSGETQYF.